The entry below describes one TCR beta chain. The V end lost 5 bases, the J end lost 2 bases, and 10 bases lay between the germline ends. This CDR3 spans 14 amino acids. Germline loops: CDR1 MNHEY, CDR2 SVGEGT. Molecular barcoding with unique molecular identifiers was used for the TCRbeta library. One entry per CDR3 protein, called by TCRdb with MiXCR from the PCR reads. Seen here are around 600,000 distinct CDR3 sequences, 10% observed once, and the top ten hold about 4%. The sample comes from a study of T-cell reconstitution after alpha-beta-depleted transplantation in children. This sequence joins TRBV6-2 or TRBV6-3 and TRBJ1-5; no reliable D call. The sequencing here drew on PBMCs from the stem cell graft donor, taken from the stem cell graft. The TCR comes from a human donor who donated a stem cell graft to a child with acute myeloid leukemia. The CDR3 spells CASSNEWGNQPQHF. The CDR3, as DNA: TGTGCCAGCAGTAACGAATGGGGCAATCAGCCCCAGCATTTT.